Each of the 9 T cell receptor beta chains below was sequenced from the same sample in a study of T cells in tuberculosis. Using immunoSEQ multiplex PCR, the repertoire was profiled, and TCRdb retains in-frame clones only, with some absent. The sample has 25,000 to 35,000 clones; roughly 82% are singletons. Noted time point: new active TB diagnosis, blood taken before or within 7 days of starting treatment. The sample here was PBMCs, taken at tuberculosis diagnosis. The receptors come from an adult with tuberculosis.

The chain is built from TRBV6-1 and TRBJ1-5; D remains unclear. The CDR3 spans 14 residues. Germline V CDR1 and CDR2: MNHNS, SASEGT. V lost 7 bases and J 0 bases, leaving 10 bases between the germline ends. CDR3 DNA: TGTGCCAGCACGGGGAGTTATAGCAATCAGCCCCAGCATTTT. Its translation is CASTGSYSNQPQHF.

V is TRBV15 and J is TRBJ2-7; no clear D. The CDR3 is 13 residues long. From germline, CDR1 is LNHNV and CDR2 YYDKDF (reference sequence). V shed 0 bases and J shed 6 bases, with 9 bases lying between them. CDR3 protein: CATSRDLGSEQYF. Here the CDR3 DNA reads TGTGCCACCAGCAGAGATCTAGGAAGCGAGCAGTACTTC.

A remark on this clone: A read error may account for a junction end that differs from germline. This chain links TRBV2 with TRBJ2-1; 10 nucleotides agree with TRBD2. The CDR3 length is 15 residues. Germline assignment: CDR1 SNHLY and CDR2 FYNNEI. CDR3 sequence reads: CASSDRGLAGVGKIF. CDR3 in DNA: TGTGCCAGCAGTGACAGAGGGCTAGCGGGGGTAGGTAAGATCTTC.

CDR3 in amino acids: CASSGGGPLTDTQYF. In DNA form, the CDR3 reads TGTGCCAGCAGTGGGGGGGGTCCCCTCACAGATACGCAGTATTTT. The J gene is TRBJ2-3, the V gene TRBV2; 7 positions match TRBD2. The trim removed 4 bases at V and 2 bases at J, leaving 6 bases unmatched. The CDR3 is made up of 15 amino acids. CDR1 and CDR2 from the germline V gene are SNHLY and FYNNEI.

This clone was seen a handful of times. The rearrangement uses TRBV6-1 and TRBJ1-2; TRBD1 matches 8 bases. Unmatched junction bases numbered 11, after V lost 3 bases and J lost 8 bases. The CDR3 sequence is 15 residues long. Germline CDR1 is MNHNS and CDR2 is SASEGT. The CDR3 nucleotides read TGTGCCAGCAGTGATCAATCGTTACAGGGGGGCGGCTACACCTTC. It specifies CASSDQSLQGGGYTF.

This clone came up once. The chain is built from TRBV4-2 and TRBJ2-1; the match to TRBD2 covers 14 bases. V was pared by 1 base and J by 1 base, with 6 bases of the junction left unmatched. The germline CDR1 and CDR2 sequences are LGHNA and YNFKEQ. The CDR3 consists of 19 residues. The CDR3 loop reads CASSQGGLAGDYSYNEQFF. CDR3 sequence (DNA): TGTGCCAGCAGCCAAGGGGGACTAGCGGGGGATTATTCCTACAATGAGCAGTTCTTC.

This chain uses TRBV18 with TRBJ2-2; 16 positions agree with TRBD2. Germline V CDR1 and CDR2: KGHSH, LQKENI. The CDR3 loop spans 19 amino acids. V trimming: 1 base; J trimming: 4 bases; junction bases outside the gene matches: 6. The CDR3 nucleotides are TGTGCCAGCTCACCACTGGGACTAGCGGGAGGGCCGAGCACCGGGGAGCTGTTTTTT. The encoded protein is CASSPLGLAGGPSTGELFF. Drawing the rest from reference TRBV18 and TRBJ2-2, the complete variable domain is NAGVMQNPRHLVRRRGQEARLRCSPMKGHSHVYWYRQLPEEGLKFMVYLQKENIIDESGMPKERFSAEFPKEGPSILRIQQVVRGDSAAYFCASSPLGLAGGPSTGELFFGEGSRLTVL.

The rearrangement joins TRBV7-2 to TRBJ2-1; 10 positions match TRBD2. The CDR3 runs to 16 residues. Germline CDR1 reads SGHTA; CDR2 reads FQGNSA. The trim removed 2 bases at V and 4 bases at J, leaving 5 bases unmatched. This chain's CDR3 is CASSLTTSGLYNEQFF. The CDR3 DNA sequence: TGTGCCAGCAGCTTAACGACTAGCGGGCTTTACAATGAGCAGTTCTTC. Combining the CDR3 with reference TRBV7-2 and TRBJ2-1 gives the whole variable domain GAGVSQSPSNKVTEKGKDVELRCDPISGHTALYWYRQSLGQGLEFLIYFQGNSAPDKSGLPSDRFSAERTGGSVSTLTIQRTQQEDSAVYLCASSLTTSGLYNEQFFGPGTRLTVL.

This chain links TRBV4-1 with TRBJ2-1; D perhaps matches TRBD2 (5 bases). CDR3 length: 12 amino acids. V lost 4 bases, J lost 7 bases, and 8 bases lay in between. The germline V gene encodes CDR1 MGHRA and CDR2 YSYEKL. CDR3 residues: CASSLLANEQFF. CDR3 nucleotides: TGCGCCAGCAGCCTATTAGCGAATGAGCAGTTCTTC.